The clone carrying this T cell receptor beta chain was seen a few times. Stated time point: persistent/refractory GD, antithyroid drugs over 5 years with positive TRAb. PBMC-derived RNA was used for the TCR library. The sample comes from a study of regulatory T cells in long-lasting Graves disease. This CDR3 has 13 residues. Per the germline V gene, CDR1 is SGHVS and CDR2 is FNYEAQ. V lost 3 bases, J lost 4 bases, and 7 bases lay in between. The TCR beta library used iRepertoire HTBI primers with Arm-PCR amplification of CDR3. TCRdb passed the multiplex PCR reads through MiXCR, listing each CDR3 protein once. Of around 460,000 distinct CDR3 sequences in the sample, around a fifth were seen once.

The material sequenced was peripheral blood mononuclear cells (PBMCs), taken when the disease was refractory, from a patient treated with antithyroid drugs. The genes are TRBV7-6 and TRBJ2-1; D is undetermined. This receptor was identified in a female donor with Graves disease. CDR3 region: CASSFTQYNEQFF. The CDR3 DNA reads TGTGCCAGCAGCTTCACTCAATACAATGAGCAGTTCTTC.